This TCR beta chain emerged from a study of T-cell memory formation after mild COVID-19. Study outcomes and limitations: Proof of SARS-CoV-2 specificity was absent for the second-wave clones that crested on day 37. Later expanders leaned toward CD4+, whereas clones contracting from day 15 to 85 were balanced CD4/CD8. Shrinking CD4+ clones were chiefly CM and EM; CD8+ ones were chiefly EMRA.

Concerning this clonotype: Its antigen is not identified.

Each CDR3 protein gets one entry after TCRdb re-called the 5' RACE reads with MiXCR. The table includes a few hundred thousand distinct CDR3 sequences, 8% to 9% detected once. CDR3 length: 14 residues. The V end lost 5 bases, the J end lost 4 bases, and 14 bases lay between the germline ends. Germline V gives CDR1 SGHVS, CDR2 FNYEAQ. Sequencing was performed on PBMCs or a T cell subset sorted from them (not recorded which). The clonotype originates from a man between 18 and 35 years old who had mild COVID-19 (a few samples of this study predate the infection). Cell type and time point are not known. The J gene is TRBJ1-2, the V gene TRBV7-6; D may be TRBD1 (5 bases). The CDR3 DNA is TGTGCCAGCAGCCCCTCGGTAGGGGTCTATGGCTACACCTTC. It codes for CASSPSVGVYGYTF.